This T cell receptor beta chain was recorded in a study of beta chain features in type 1 diabetes. Overall study results and limits: There was no resolution here of whether HLA type influences TCRB rearrangement.

Germline CDR1 GTSNPN, CDR2 SVGIG (reference sequence). The CDR3 is 13 amino acids. The V end was cut by 5 bases, the J end by 6 bases, with 17 bases between. Expressed TCRB transcripts were sequenced because the isolated RNA had all been reverse transcribed beforehand. Sequencing was performed with immunoSEQ multiplex PCR; in TCRdb, only in-frame clones are kept and a portion is missing. The table shows 300,000 to 350,000 clones, with around a fifth occurring only once. This clone came up a few times. The antigen is undetermined. The receptor comes from a woman aged 18-30 years in good health. The chain couples TRBV30 to TRBJ2-7, with a possible D match to TRBD2 (6 bases). The material sequenced was naive CD4+ T cells from blood. CDR3 loop: CAWGRTDGGEQYF. The CDR3, as DNA: TGTGCCTGGGGGCGAACGGACGGGGGCGAGCAGTACTTC. The full variable domain, with the rest looked up from reference TRBV30 and TRBJ2-7, is SQTIHQWPATLVQPVGSPLSLECTVEGTSNPNLYWYRQAAGRGLQLLFYSVGIGQISSEVPQNLSASRPQDRQFILSSKKLLLSDSGFYLCAWGRTDGGEQYFGPGTRLTVT.